This T cell receptor (beta chain) was sequenced in a study of blood T cell repertoires in COVID-19. For the study at large: Sources were T cells, B-cell-depleted T cells, or PBMCs; the material itself was cDNA or gDNA.

Per the authors' pipeline: For nucleated cells, counts were estimated from reference gene primer amplification. Sequencing used immunoSEQ multiplex PCR; TCRdb keeps in-frame clones, though not all of them. V and J calls and clone size are those listed in that table; D and trimming were worked out from the DNA. The profile shows more than 200,000 clones, about 83% of them singletons. Trimming stripped 0 bases from V and 7 bases from J, with 13 bases between. Germline loops: CDR1 MNHEY, CDR2 SMNVEV (reference sequence). The CDR3 sequence is 15 residues long. The chain is built from TRBV27 and TRBJ1-5; no reliable D call. The receptor was isolated from a woman aged 40 to 50 with active or convalescent COVID-19. The source material was peripheral blood. The CDR3 region is CASSLSPTARQPQHF. DNA of the CDR3: TGTGCCAGCAGTTTATCCCCAACCGCGAGACAGCCCCAGCATTTT.